This TCR beta chain comes out of a study of CD8+CD57+ T cells in acquired aplastic anemia. Researchers used genomic DNA as the template to profile TCR beta VDJ and CDR3. From the reads, TCRdb called clonotypes with MiXCR, one entry per CDR3 protein. This table holds hundreds of thousands of distinct CDR3 sequences, 55% to 75% found once. Turning to this clonotype: What it recognizes is unknown.

Germline CDR1 and CDR2: DFQATT and SNEGSKA (reference sequence). The CDR3 contains 12 residues. Trimming stripped 6 bases from V and 7 bases from J, with 15 bases between. Findings of the study overall: Patients and controls were not found to differ significantly in CD8+ Simpson's diversity.

This receptor was identified in a human donor in good health, serving as a control. The rearrangement uses TRBV20-1 and TRBJ2-5; D is undetermined. Sequencing used sorted CD4+, CD8+, or CD8+CD57+ T cells (not recorded which) from PBMCs. The CDR3 nucleotides are TGCAGTGCCCTAAAGAAGTTGGGGACCCAGTACTTC. As protein: CSALKKLGTQYF.